The next 27 T cell receptor beta chains were all read from a single sample in a study of blood T cell repertoires in COVID-19. Sequenced by immunoSEQ multiplex PCR; TCRdb stores in-frame clones only, minus some. The sample lists approximately 98,000 clones; about 80% were seen once. The sample was peripheral blood. Every receptor here comes from a man at least 80 years old with acute or convalescent COVID-19.

This clone was recorded a few times. This chain uses TRBV27 with TRBJ1-1, with a tentative D call TRBD1 (6 bases). The CDR3 is 14 residues long. Trimming pared 2 bases from V and 4 bases from J, leaving 11 bases between. Per germline, CDR1 MNHEY and CDR2 SMNVEV (reference sequence). The CDR3 DNA reads as TGTGCCAGCAGTTTAGGGGGCGAGGGCACTGAAGCTTTCTTT. It is translated as CASSLGGEGTEAFF.

CDR3 nucleotide sequence: TGTGCCACCAGCTTCGACAGGGCGTCCTACAATGAGCAGTTCTTC. The encoded protein is CATSFDRASYNEQFF. J is TRBJ2-1 and V is TRBV15, with 7 bases aligning to TRBD1. In germline, CDR1 is LNHNV, CDR2 YYDKDF (reference sequence). The junction had 5 bases not matched to a gene; V was cut back by 5 bases and J by 1 base. CDR3 length: 15 residues. Full variable domain (rest looked up from reference TRBV15 and TRBJ2-1): DAMVIQNPRYQVTQFGKPVTLSCSQTLNHNVMYWYQQKSSQAPKLLFHYYDKDFNNEADTPDNFQSRRPNTSFCFLDIRSPGLGDTAMYLCATSFDRASYNEQFFGPGTRLTVL.

The chain uses TRBV21-1 and TRBJ1-1; whether TRBD1, the table's D call, matches the DNA was not checked. TRBV21-1 is a pseudogene. The CDR3 contains 19 residues. The CDR3 nucleotides read TGTGCCAGCAGCAGGCCGGGCTTGGACAGGCGAGGACAGAACACTGAAGCTTTCTTT. The encoded protein is CASSRPGLDRRGQNTEAFF.

The chain recombines TRBV5-4 with TRBJ2-5, with 7 bases lining up with TRBD1. There are 13 residues in the CDR3. The trim removed 4 bases at V and 3 bases at J, leaving 3 bases unmatched. Germline V gene sequence: CDR1 SGHNT, CDR2 YYREEE (reference sequence). The CDR3 loop reads CASSTGTEETQYF. Written as DNA, the CDR3 is TGTGCCAGCAGCACCGGGACAGAAGAGACCCAGTACTTC.

V gene TRBV28 combines with J gene TRBJ2-7; D might be TRBD1 (6 bases). V lost 0 bases and J 2 bases, leaving 20 bases between the germline ends. This CDR3 has 18 residues. Germline-derived CDR1 and CDR2 are MDHEN and SYDVKM. CDR3 amino acids: CASSLWGAAAKKTYEQYF. CDR3 nucleotides: TGTGCCAGCAGTTTATGGGGGGCGGCAGCCAAAAAAACCTACGAGCAGTACTTC. Full variable domain (outside the CDR3, taken from reference TRBV28 and TRBJ2-7): DVKVTQSSRYLVKRTGEKVFLECVQDMDHENMFWYRQDPGLGLRLIYFSYDVKMKEKGDIPEGYSVSREKKERFSLILESASTNQTSMYLCASSLWGAAAKKTYEQYFGPGTRLTVT.

V is TRBV4-1 and J is TRBJ1-2; 8 bases match TRBD1. There are 16 residues in the CDR3. The junction had 14 bases not matched to a gene; V was cut back by 3 bases and J by 8 bases. Germline V gene lookup returns CDR1 MGHRA and CDR2 YSYEKL. CDR3 protein: CASSQIGAGGAKGYTF. The CDR3 DNA reads as TGCGCCAGCAGCCAGATAGGAGCAGGGGGCGCGAAGGGCTACACCTTC.

The chain recombines TRBV7-9 with TRBJ1-2; 8 bases match TRBD1. The CDR3 is 14 residues long. CDR1 is SEHNR and CDR2 is FQNEAQ in the germline V gene (reference sequence). V dropped 0 bases and J dropped 8; count of bases not matched to a gene: 5. The CDR3 protein is CASSLADRAGGYTF. Here the CDR3 DNA reads TGTGCCAGCAGCTTAGCGGACAGGGCAGGGGGCTACACCTTC.

This rearrangement joins TRBV4-3 to TRBJ1-2, with D possibly TRBD1 on 5 matching bases. In germline, CDR1 is LGHNA, CDR2 YSLEER. V gave up 0 bases and J gave up 2 bases, with 10 bases separating them. The CDR3 loop spans 15 amino acids. The CDR3, as DNA: TGCGCCAGCAGCCAAGAAAGTAACAGGAACTATGGCTACACCTTC. This sequence encodes CASSQESNRNYGYTF.

The V gene is TRBV9, the J gene TRBJ2-2, with a possible D match to TRBD2 (6 bases). Germline values: CDR1 SGDLS, CDR2 YYNGEE. The CDR3 covers 16 residues. V lost 0 bases and J lost 5, with 14 bases in between. The CDR3 here is CASSVDSLAVTGELFF. The CDR3 DNA follows: TGTGCCAGCAGCGTAGATTCACTAGCAGTAACCGGGGAGCTGTTTTTT.

The chain couples TRBV30 to TRBJ1-5, with TRBD1 identical over 7 bases. The V and J ends lost 5 bases and 7 bases, in that order; junction bases with no gene match: 11. This CDR3 comprises 14 residues. Germline V gene sequence: CDR1 GTSNPN, CDR2 SVGIG (reference sequence). This CDR3 is CAWARTGKSQPQHF. CDR3 sequence (DNA): TGTGCCTGGGCTCGGACAGGAAAGAGCCAGCCCCAGCATTTT.

This sequence joins TRBV27 and TRBJ2-7; no clear D. The CDR3 loop spans 13 amino acids. Germline CDR1 and CDR2: MNHEY and SMNVEV (reference sequence). Trimming cost V 6 bases and J 7 bases, with 16 bases left between them. The DNA of the CDR3 is TGTGCCAGCAGGTCTATCCCCCCGAGAGAGCAGTACTTC. It is translated as CASRSIPPREQYF.

This chain uses TRBV7-2 with TRBJ2-1, with 12 bases matching TRBD2. There are 17 residues in the CDR3. The V and J ends lost 5 bases and 0 bases, in that order; junction bases with no gene match: 5. CDR1 and CDR2 (germline): SGHTA, FQGNSA. For the CDR3, the DNA is TGTGCCAGCAGCCGGGGACTAGCGGGCCGCTCCTACAATGAGCAGTTCTTC. Amino acid sequence: CASSRGLAGRSYNEQFF.

The chain couples TRBV6-2 or TRBV6-3 to TRBJ1-5; the D is unclear. This CDR3 is 12 amino acids long. Per germline, CDR1 MNHEY and CDR2 SVGEGT. V was trimmed by 7 bases and J by 4 bases, leaving 8 bases between them. Here the CDR3 reads CASNPSNQPQHF. The CDR3 nucleotides read TGTGCCAGCAACCCTTCGAATCAGCCCCAGCATTTT.

The chain is built from TRBV5-1 and TRBJ1-3; 8 nucleotides match TRBD1. Germline CDR1 SGHRS, CDR2 YFSETQ. J gave up 0 bases and V 4 bases, and 3 bases lay outside the gene matches. The CDR3 totals 15 residues. In nucleotides, the CDR3 is TGCGCCAGCAGCAGGGACAGGAGCTCTGGAAACACCATATATTTT. It encodes CASSRDRSSGNTIYF.

The V call is TRBV30, the J call TRBJ1-1; perhaps TRBD1 as D (6 bases). The length of the CDR3 is 10 residues. Looked up from germline, CDR1 is GTSNPN and CDR2 is SVGIG (reference sequence). V lost 7 bases, J lost 4 bases, and 7 bases lay in between. Here the CDR3 DNA reads TGTGCCTTAGGGGGCACTGAAGCTTTCTTT. This translates into CALGGTEAFF.

V is TRBV5-8 and J is TRBJ2-5; possible D gene TRBD2, 6 bases. CDR1 and CDR2 from the germline V gene are SGHTS and YDEGEE. The CDR3 covers 17 residues. V lost 4 bases and J lost 4, with 23 bases in between. This CDR3 reads CASSTQRFGGVRETQYF. The DNA of the CDR3 is TGTGCCAGCAGCACCCAGCGGTTTGGAGGGGTCCGAGAGACCCAGTACTTC.

The chain combines TRBV5-5 with TRBJ1-1, with TRBD1 as a possible D gene (5 bases). Germline V gene lookup returns CDR1 SGHKS and CDR2 YYEKEE (reference sequence). Trimming shortened V by 0 bases and J by 6 bases, and 12 bases separated the two germline ends. The CDR3 covers 14 residues. This chain's CDR3 is CASSLATGGSEAFF. The CDR3, as DNA: TGTGCCAGCAGCTTGGCCACAGGTGGCTCTGAAGCTTTCTTT.

The rearrangement joins TRBV7-2 to TRBJ1-2, with D maybe TRBD1 (6 bases). V was cut by 1 base and J by 4 bases, with 7 bases left in between. The CDR3 spans 13 residues. From germline, CDR1 is SGHTA and CDR2 FQGNSA. CDR3 in DNA: TGTGCCAGCAGCTTAGACAGGGCCTATGGCTACACCTTC. Translated, it gives CASSLDRAYGYTF.

The genes are TRBV12-3 or TRBV12-4 and TRBJ1-5; TRBD1 matches at 9 bases. This CDR3 has 13 residues. The trim removed 4 bases at V and 5 bases at J, leaving 0 bases unmatched. The CDR3 nucleotides are TGTGCCAGCAGTTGGACAGGGGATCAGCCCCAGCATTTT. Amino acid sequence: CASSWTGDQPQHF.

The chain links TRBV7-2 to TRBJ2-7, with TRBD1 matching 7 bases. Looked up from germline, CDR1 is SGHTA and CDR2 is FQGNSA. This CDR3 spans 14 amino acids. J lost 3 bases, V lost 3 bases, and 5 bases had no gene match. This CDR3 reads CASSFMGQNYEQYF. The CDR3 region has the DNA TGTGCCAGCAGCTTTATGGGACAGAACTACGAGCAGTACTTC.

The table lists this clone with many counts. The V and J genes are TRBV19 and TRBJ2-2, with TRBD1 matching over 8 bases. The CDR3 has 14 amino acids. Trimming took 4 bases from V and 4 from J; bases not matched to a gene: 2. Germline CDR1 is LNHDA and CDR2 is SQIVND (reference sequence). As DNA, the CDR3 is TGTGCCAGTAGTAGAACAGGGGGCACCGGGGAGCTGTTTTTT. Its protein product is CASSRTGGTGELFF.

The chain links TRBV5-8 to TRBJ1-2; D may be TRBD1 (5 bases). V was cut by 0 bases and J by 5 bases, with 14 bases left in between. This CDR3 is built from 15 residues. The germline CDR1 and CDR2 sequences are SGHTS and YDEGEE. This CDR3 is CASSLEGAPPYGYTF. In DNA, the CDR3 is TGTGCCAGCAGCTTGGAAGGGGCTCCTCCTTATGGCTACACCTTC.

The rearrangement joins TRBV28 to TRBJ1-2, with D hard to call. CDR3 length equals 14 residues. In germline, CDR1 is MDHEN, CDR2 SYDVKM. Trimming took off 5 bases at V and 2 bases at J, with 12 bases between the two ends. The CDR3: CASSLPGENYGYTF. CDR3 nucleotides: TGTGCCAGCAGTCTACCGGGTGAAAACTATGGCTACACCTTC.

The table lists this clone with a few counts. The chain joins TRBV4-1 to TRBJ1-2; TRBD1 might be the D (6 bases). V lost 4 bases and J 5 bases, leaving 17 bases between the germline ends. The germline V gene has CDR1 MGHRA and CDR2 YSYEKL. CDR3 size: 15 residues. Here the CDR3 DNA reads TGCGCCAGCAGCCCCGGAGAGGGGGAAGGGTATGGCTACACCTTC. Its translation is CASSPGEGEGYGYTF.

The rearrangement uses TRBV21-1 and TRBJ2-6; the table's D call TRBD2 went unverified against the DNA. TRBV21-1 is noted as a pseudogene. This CDR3 has 20 amino acids. The CDR3 spells CASSKTVTSGEIRRANVLTF. The CDR3 region has the DNA TGTGCCAGCAGCAAGACGGTTACTAGCGGTGAGATACGAAGGGCCAACGTCCTGACTTTC.

This chain links TRBV29-1 with TRBJ1-1; TRBD1 matches at 7 bases. The CDR3 runs 13 residues. Trimming at V came to 7 bases and at J to 0 bases, leaving 5 bases not matched to a gene. Germline V CDR1 and CDR2: SQVTM, ANQGSEA. The CDR3 sequence: CSAAQGLNTEAFF. For the CDR3, the DNA is TGCAGCGCTGCACAGGGGCTGAACACTGAAGCTTTCTTT.

This rearrangement joins TRBV1 to TRBJ1-2; the table's D call TRBD1 went unverified against the DNA. TRBV1 is termed a pseudogene. The CDR3 runs 20 residues. The CDR3 is CTSRKGTGLKWVLANYGYTF. In nucleotides, the CDR3 is TGCACCAGCAGGAAAGGTACAGGGTTGAAGTGGGTACTAGCTAACTATGGCTACACCTTC.